The T cell receptor beta chain described here comes from a study of Graves' ophthalmopathy and Graves' hyperthyroidism. Germline-derived CDR1 and CDR2 are SNHLY and FYNNEI. This CDR3 spans 14 amino acids. Trimming cost V 4 bases and J 5 bases; bases outside gene matches: 3. Clinical symptoms, serum thyroxine, TRAb, thyroid ultrasound and orbital computed tomography were relied on for diagnosis. In its sample, this clonotype was seen many times. Its antigen is currently unknown. Amplified TCR beta CDR3 regions were obtained using RNA transcripts as template. Second-round multiplex PCR followed a first-round RT-PCR using HTBI primers. Each CDR3 protein gets one entry after TCRdb re-called the multiplex PCR reads with MiXCR. The sample contains under 350,000 distinct CDR3 sequences, roughly a sixth of which appear only once. Study-level results: Detected in blood as well were most expanded thyroid clonotypes with frequency above 0.001. With a specificity of roughly 72% and a sensitivity of roughly 71%, the model predicted ophthalmopathy progression.

What was sequenced was peripheral blood. The chain has TRBV2 and TRBJ2-7; the match to TRBD1 covers 12 bases. The origin of this receptor is an adult man with Graves' ophthalmopathy. The CDR3 here is CASSGGTGGHEQYF. DNA of the CDR3: TGTGCCAGCAGTGGGGGGACAGGGGGCCACGAGCAGTACTTC.